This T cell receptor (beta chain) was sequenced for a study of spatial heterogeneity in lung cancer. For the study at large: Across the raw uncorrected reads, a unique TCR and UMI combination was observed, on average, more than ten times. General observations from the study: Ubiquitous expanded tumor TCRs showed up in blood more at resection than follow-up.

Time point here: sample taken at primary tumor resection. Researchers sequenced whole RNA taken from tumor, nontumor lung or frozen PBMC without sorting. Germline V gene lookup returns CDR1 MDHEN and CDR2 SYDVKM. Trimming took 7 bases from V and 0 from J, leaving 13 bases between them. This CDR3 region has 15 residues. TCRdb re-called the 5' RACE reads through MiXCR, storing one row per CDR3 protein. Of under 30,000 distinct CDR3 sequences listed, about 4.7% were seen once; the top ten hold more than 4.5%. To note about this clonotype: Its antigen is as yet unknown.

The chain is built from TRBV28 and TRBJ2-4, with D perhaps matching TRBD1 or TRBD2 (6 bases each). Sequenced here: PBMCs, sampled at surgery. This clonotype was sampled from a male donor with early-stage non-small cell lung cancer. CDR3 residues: CASNGGLRAKNIQYF. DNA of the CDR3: TGTGCCAGCAATGGGGGGCTTCGAGCCAAAAACATTCAGTACTTC.